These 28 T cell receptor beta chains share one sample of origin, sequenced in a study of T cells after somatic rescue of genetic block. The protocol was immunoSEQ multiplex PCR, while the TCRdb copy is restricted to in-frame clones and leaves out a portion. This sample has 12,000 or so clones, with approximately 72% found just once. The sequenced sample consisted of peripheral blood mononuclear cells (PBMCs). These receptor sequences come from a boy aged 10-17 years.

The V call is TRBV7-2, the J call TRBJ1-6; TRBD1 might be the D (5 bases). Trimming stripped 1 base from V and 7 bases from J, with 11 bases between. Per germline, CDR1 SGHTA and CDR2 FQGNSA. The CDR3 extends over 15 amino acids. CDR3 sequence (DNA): TGTGCCAGCAGCTTAGAGGCAGGGCAGAATTCACCCCTCCACTTT. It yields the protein CASSLEAGQNSPLHF.

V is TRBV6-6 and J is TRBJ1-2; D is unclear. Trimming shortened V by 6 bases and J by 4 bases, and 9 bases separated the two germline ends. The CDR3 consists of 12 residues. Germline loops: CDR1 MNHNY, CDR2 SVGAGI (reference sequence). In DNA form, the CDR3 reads TGTGCCAGCAGGGTCGGGATCTATGGCTACACCTTC. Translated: CASRVGIYGYTF.

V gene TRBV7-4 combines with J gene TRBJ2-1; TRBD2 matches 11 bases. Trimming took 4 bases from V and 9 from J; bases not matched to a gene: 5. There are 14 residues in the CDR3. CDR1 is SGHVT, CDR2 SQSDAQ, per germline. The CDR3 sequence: CASSWYSGRGEQFF. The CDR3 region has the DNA TGTGCCAGCAGCTGGTATAGCGGGAGGGGTGAGCAGTTCTTC. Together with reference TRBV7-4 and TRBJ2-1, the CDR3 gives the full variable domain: GAGVSQSPRYKVAKRGRDVALRCDSISGHVTLYWYRQTLGQGSEVLTYSQSDAQRDKSGRPSGRFSAERPERSVSTLKIQRTEQGDSAVYLCASSWYSGRGEQFFGPGTRLTVL.

CDR3: CASRARNYGYTF. The DNA for the CDR3 is TGTGCCAGCCGGGCCAGAAACTATGGCTACACCTTC. The chain joins TRBV6-1 to TRBJ1-2; D is unresolved. Germline loops: CDR1 MNHNS, CDR2 SASEGT. V was pared by 8 bases and J by 2 bases, with 9 bases between. The CDR3 is 12 residues long.

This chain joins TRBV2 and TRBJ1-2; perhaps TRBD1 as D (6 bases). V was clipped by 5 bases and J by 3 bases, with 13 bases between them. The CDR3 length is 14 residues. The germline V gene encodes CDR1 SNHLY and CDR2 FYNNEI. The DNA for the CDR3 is TGTGCCAGCAGTATTGGACAGAGATACTATGGCTACACCTTC. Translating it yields CASSIGQRYYGYTF.

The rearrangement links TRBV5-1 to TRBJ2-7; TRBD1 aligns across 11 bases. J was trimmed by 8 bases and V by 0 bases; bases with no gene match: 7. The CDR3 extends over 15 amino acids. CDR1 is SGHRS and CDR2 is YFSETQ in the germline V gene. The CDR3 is CASSLELGQGVKQYF. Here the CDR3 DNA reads TGCGCCAGCAGCTTGGAGCTGGGACAGGGGGTCAAGCAGTACTTC.

The CDR3 is CASSYTGQGTYGYTF. In DNA form, the CDR3 reads TGTGCCAGCAGTTACACGGGACAGGGAACCTATGGCTACACCTTC. The chain recombines TRBV6-5 with TRBJ1-2; 9 bases are shared with TRBD1. This CDR3 has 15 amino acids. Unmatched junction bases numbered 5, after V lost 2 bases and J lost 4 bases. Looked up from germline, CDR1 is MNHEY and CDR2 is SVGAGI.

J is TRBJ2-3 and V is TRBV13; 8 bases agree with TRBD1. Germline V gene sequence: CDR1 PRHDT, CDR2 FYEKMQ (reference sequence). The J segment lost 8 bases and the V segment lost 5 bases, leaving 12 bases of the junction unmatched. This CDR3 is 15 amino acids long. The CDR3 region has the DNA TGTGCCAGCAGCCTGGCCCAGGGGGCTTTATCTACGCAGTATTTT. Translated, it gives CASSLAQGALSTQYF.

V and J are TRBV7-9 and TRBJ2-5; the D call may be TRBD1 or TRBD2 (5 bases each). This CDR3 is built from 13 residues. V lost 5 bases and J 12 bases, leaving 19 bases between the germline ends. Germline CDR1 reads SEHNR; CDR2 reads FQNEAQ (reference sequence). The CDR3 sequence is CASSPYGVGEKYF. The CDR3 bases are TGTGCCAGCAGCCCTTATGGTGTGGGGGAGAAGTACTTC.

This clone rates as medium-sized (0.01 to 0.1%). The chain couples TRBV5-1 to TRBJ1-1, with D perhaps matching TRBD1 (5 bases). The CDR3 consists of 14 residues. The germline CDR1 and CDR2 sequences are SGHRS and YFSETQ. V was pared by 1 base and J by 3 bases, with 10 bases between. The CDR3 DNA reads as TGCGCCAGCAGCTTGAGGGTGGGGGACACTGAAGCTTTCTTT. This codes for CASSLRVGDTEAFF.

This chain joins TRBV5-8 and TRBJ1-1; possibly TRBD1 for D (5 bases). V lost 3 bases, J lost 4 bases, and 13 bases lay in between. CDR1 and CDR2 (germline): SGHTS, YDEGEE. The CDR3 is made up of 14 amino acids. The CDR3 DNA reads TGTGCCAGCAGCTGGGAAGGGGAGGGCACTGAAGCTTTCTTT. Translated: CASSWEGEGTEAFF.

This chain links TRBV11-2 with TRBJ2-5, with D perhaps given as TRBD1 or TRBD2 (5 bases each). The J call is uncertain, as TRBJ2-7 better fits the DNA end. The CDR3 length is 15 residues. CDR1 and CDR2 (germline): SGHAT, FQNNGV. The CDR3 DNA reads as TGTGCCAGCAGCCCCTTCAGGGAGCCTCTCTACGAGCAGTACTTC. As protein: CASSPFREPLYEQYF.

The CDR3 DNA sequence: TGTGCCAGCTCACCACGCTATCAGGGGGCGTCTGGAAACACCATATATTTT. It is translated as CASSPRYQGASGNTIYF. This chain connects TRBV18 to TRBJ1-3; 8 nucleotides line up with TRBD1. This CDR3 has 17 amino acids. CDR1 KGHSH and CDR2 LQKENI come from the germline V gene. Unmatched junction bases numbered 6, after V lost 1 base and J lost 1 base.

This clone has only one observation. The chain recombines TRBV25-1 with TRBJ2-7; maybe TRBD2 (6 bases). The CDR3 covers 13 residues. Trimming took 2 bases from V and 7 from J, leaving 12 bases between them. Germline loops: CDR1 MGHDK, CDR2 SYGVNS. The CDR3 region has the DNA TGTGCCAGCAGTGAAGGAGGGTTTGGGGAGCAGTACTTC. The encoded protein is CASSEGGFGEQYF.

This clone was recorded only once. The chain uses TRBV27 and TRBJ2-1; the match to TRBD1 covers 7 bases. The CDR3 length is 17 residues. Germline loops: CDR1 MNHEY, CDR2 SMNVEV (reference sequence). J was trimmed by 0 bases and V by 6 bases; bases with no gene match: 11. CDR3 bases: TGTGCCAGCAGCTCATACAGGGGCCAGAGCTCCTACAATGAGCAGTTCTTC. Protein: CASSSYRGQSSYNEQFF.

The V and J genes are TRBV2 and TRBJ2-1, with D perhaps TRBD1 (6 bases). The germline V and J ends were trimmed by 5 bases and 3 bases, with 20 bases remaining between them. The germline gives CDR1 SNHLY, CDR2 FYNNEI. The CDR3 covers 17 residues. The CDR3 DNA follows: TGTGCCAGCAGTCGGAGCAGGGGTGAGATTTTCTACAATGAGCAGTTCTTC. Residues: CASSRSRGEIFYNEQFF.

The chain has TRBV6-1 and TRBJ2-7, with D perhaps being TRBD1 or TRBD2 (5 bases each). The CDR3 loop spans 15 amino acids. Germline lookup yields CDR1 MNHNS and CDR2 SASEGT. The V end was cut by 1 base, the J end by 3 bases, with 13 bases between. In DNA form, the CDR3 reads TGTGCCAGCAGTGAAGGCGGGCAGGGCAGCTACGAGCAGTACTTC. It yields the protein CASSEGGQGSYEQYF.

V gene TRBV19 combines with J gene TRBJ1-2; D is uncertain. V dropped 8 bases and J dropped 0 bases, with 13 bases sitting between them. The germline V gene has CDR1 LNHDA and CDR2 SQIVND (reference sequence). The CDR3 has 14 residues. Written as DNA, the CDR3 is TGTGCCAGTTCGGACGGCAGCTCTAACTATGGCTACACCTTC. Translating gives CASSDGSSNYGYTF.

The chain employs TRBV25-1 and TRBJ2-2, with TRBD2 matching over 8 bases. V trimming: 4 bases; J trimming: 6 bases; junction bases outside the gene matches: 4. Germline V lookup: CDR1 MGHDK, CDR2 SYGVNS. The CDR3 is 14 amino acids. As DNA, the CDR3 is TGTGCCAGCAGTGGTAGCGGGAAGGCCGGGGAGCTGTTTTTT. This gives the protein CASSGSGKAGELFF.

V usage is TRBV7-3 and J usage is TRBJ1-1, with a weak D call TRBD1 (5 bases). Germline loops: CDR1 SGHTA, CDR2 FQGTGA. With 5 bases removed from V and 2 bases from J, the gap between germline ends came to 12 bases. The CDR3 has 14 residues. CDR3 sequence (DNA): TGTGCCAGCAGCCCCGACAGTTTTAACACTGAAGCTTTCTTT. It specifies CASSPDSFNTEAFF.

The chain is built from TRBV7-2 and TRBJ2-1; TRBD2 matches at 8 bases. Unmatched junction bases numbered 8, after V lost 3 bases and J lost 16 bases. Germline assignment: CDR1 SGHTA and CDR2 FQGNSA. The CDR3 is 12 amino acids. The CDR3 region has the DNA TGTGCCAGCAGCTTTTGGAGCGGGAGTTCATTCTTC. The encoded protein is CASSFWSGSSFF.

CDR3 nucleotides: TGTGCCAGCAGTATCAGAGGCTCTGGGGCCAACGTCCTGACTTTC. It codes for CASSIRGSGANVLTF. V and J are TRBV28 and TRBJ2-6; D is unclear. The CDR3 runs to 15 residues. CDR1 and CDR2 (germline): MDHEN, SYDVKM. V dropped 5 bases and J dropped 0 bases, with 8 bases sitting between them.

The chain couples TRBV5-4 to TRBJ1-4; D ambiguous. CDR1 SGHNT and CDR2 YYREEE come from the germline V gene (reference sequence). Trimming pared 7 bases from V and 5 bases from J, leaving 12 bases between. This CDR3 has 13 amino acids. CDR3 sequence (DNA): TGTGCCAGCGCGAGTGAAAGGAATGAAAAACTGTTTTTT. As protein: CASASERNEKLFF. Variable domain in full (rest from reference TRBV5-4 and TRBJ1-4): ETGVTQSPTHLIKTRGQQVTLRCSSQSGHNTVSWYQQALGQGPQFIFQYYREEENGRGNFPPRFSGLQFPNYSSELNVNALELDDSALYLCASASERNEKLFFGSGTQLSVL.

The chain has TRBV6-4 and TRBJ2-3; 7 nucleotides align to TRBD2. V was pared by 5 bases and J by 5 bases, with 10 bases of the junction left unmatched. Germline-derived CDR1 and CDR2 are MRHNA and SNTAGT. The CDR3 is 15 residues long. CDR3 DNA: TGTGCCAGCAGTCTTACTAGCGAATCGGGAGATACGCAGTATTTT. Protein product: CASSLTSESGDTQYF.

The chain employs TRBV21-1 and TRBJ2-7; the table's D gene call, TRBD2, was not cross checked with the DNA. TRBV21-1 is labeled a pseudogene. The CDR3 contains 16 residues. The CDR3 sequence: CASESTSGRITYEQYF. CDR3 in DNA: TGTGCCAGCGAGTCGACTAGCGGGAGGATTACCTACGAGCAGTACTTC.

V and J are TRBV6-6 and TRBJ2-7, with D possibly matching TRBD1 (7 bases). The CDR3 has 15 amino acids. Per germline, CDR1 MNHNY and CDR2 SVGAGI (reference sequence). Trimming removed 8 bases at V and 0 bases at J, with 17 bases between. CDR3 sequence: CASAGRRDSSYEQYF. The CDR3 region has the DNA TGTGCCAGCGCGGGACGACGGGACAGCTCCTACGAGCAGTACTTC.

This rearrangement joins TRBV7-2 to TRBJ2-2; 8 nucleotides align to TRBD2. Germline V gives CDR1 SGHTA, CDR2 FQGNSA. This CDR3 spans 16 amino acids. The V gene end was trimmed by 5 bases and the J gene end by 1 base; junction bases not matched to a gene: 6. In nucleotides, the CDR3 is TGTGCCAGCAGCCTCTTAGCGGGGCGGAACACCGGGGAGCTGTTTTTT. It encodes CASSLLAGRNTGELFF.

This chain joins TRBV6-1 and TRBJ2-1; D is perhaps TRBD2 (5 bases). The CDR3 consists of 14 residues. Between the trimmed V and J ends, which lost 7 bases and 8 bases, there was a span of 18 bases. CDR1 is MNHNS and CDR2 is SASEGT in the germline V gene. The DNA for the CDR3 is TGTGCCAGCACGAAGGCCCGAGGGCGCGATGAGCAGTTCTTC. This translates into CASTKARGRDEQFF.